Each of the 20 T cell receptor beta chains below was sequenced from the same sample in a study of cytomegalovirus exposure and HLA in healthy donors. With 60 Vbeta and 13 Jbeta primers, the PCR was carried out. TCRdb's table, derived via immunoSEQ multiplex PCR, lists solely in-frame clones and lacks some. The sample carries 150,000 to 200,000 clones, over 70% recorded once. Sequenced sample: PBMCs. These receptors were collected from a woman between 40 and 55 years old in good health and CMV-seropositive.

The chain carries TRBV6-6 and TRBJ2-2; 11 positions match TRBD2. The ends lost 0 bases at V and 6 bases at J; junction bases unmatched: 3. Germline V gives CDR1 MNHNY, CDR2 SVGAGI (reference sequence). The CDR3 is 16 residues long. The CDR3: CASSYSKGLAAGELFF. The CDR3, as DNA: TGTGCCAGCAGTTACTCGAAGGGACTAGCGGCCGGGGAGCTGTTTTTT.

The CDR3 coding sequence is TGTGCCAGCAGTGAAGGGGAAGCGGGGGTCACAGATACGCAGTATTTT. It codes for CASSEGEAGVTDTQYF. V usage is TRBV2 and J usage is TRBJ2-3, with 8 nucleotides matching TRBD2. The J segment lost 2 bases and the V segment lost 1 base, leaving 5 bases of the junction unmatched. The germline gives CDR1 SNHLY, CDR2 FYNNEI. CDR3 length equals 16 residues.

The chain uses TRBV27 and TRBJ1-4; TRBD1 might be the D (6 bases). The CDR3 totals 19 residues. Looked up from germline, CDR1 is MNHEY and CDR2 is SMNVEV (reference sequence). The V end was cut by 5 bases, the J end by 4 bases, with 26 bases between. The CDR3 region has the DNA TGTGCCAGCAGTAAAAATCCCAGGTTGGGGGCTGCCTTTAATGAAAAACTGTTTTTT. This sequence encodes CASSKNPRLGAAFNEKLFF.

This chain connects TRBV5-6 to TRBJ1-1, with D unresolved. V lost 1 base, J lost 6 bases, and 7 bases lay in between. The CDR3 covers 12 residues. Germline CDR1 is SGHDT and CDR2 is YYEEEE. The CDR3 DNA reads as TGTGCCAGCAGCTTGAGCGTAGCTGAAGCTTTCTTT. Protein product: CASSLSVAEAFF. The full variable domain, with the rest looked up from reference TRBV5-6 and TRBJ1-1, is DAGVTQSPTHLIKTRGQQVTLRCSPKSGHDTVSWYQQALGQGPQFIFQYYEEEERQRGNFPDRFSGHQFPNYSSELNVNALLLGDSALYLCASSLSVAEAFFGQGTRLTVV.

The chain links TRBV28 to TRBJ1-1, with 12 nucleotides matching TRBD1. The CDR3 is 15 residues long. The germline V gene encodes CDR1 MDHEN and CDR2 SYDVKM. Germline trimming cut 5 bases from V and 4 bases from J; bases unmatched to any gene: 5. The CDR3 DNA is TGTGCCAGCAGTCGGGACAGGGGGCTTTCCACTGAAGCTTTCTTT. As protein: CASSRDRGLSTEAFF.

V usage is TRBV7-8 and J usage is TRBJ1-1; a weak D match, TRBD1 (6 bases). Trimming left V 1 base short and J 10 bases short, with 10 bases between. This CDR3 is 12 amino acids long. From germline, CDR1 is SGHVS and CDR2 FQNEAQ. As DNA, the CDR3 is TGTGCCAGCAGCTTAGACAGGGCGGGAGCTTTCTTT. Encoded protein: CASSLDRAGAFF.

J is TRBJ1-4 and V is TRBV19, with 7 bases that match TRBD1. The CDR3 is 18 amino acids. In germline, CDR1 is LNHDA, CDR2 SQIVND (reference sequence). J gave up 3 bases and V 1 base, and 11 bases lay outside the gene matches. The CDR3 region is CASSIAGPGGSANEKLFF. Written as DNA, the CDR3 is TGTGCCAGTAGTATAGCTGGCCCAGGGGGGTCTGCTAATGAAAAACTGTTTTTT.

CDR3 sequence: CAISQGRTNTEAFF. In DNA, the CDR3 is TGTGCCATCAGTCAAGGGAGGACGAACACTGAAGCTTTCTTT. The V call is TRBV10-3, the J call TRBJ1-1, with D uncertain. CDR1 ENHRY and CDR2 SYGVKD come from the germline V gene. There are 14 residues in the CDR3. Trimming stripped 5 bases from V and 1 base from J, with 11 bases between.

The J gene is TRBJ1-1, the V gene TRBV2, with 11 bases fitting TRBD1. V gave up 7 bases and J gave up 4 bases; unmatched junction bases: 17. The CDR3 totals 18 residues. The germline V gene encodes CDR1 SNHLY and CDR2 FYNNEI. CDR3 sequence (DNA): TGTGCCAGCATTATGAGGACAGGGGGCTTTTTCCCCATCACTGAAGCTTTCTTT. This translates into CASIMRTGGFFPITEAFF. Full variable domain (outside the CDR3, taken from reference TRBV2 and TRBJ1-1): EPEVTQTPSHQVTQMGQEVILRCVPISNHLYFYWYRQILGQKVEFLVSFYNNEISEKSEIFDDQFSVERPDGSNFTLKIRSTKLEDSAMYFCASIMRTGGFFPITEAFFGQGTRLTVV.

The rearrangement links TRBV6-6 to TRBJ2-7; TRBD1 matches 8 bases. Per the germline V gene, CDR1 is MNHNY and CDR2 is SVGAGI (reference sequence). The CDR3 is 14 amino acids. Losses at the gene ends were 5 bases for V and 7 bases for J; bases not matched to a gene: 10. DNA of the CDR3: TGTGCCAGCAGTCAACCGGGACAGGCATTGGAGCAGTACTTC. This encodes CASSQPGQALEQYF.

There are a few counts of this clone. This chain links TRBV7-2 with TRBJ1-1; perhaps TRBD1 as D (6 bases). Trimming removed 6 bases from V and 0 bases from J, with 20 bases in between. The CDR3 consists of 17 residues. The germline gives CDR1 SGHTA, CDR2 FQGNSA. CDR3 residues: CASSPGGFGRMNTEAFF. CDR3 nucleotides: TGTGCCAGCAGTCCTGGGGGCTTTGGACGGATGAACACTGAAGCTTTCTTT.

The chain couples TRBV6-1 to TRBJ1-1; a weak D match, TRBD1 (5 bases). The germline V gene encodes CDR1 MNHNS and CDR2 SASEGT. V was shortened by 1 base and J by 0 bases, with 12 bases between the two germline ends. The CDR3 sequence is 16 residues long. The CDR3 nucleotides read TGTGCCAGCAGTGAAGTGTGGGACTCATTGAACACTGAAGCTTTCTTT. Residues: CASSEVWDSLNTEAFF.

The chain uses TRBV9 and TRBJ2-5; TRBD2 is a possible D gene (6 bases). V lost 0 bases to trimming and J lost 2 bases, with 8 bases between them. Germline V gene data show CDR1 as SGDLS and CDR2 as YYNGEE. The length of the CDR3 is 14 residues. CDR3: CASSVGTTQETQYF. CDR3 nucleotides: TGTGCCAGCAGCGTAGGGACTACGCAAGAGACCCAGTACTTC.

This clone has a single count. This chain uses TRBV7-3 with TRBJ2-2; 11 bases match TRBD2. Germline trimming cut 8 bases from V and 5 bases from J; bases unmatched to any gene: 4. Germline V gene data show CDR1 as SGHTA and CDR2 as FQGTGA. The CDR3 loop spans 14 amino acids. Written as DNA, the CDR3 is TGTGCCAGCGGCTCTAGCGGGGGGACCGGGGAGCTGTTTTTT. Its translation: CASGSSGGTGELFF.

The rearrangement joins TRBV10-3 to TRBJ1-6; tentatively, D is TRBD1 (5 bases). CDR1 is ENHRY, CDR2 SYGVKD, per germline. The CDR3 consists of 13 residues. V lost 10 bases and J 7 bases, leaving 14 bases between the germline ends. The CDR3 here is CASAGRENSPLHF. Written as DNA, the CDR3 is TGTGCCAGCGCGGGACGGGAGAATTCACCCCTCCACTTT.

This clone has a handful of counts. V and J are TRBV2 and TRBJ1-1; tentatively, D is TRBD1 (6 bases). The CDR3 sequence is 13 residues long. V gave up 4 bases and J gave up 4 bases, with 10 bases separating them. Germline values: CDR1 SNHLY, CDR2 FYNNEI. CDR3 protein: CASSGGGGTEAFF. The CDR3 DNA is TGTGCCAGCAGTGGGGGGGGCGGCACTGAAGCTTTCTTT.

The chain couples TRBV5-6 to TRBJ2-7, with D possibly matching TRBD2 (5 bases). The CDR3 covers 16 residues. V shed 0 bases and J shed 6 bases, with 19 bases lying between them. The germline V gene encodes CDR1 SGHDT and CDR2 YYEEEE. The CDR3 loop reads CASSLAGQLREGEQYF. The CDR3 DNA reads TGTGCCAGCAGCTTGGCTGGCCAGCTTCGAGAGGGCGAGCAGTACTTC.

Written as DNA, the CDR3 is TGTGCCTGGAGTGCCGACAGGGGGCGAGGGAACACCATATATTTT. It encodes CAWSADRGRGNTIYF. The chain carries TRBV30 and TRBJ1-3; the match to TRBD1 covers 10 bases. V was pared by 1 base and J by 7 bases, with 7 bases of the junction left unmatched. The CDR3 has 15 amino acids. Germline V gene sequence: CDR1 GTSNPN, CDR2 SVGIG (reference sequence).

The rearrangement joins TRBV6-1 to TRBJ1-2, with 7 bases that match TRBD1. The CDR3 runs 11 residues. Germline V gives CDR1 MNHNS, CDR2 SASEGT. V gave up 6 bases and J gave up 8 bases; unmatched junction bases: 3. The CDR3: CASRKDRGYTF. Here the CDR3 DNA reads TGTGCCAGCAGGAAGGACAGGGGCTACACCTTC.

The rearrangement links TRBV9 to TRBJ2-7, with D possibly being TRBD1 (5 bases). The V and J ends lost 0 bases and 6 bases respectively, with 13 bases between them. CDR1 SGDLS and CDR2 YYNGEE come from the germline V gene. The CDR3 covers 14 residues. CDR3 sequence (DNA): TGTGCCAGCAGCGTAGAACAGGTGCCTCGCGAGCAGTACTTC. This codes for CASSVEQVPREQYF.